These 30 T cell receptor beta chains share one sample of origin, sequenced in a study of T cells in Graves' hyperthyroidism and ophthalmopathy. Amplified TCR beta CDR3 regions derived from RNA transcripts. TCR CDR3 underwent first-round RT-PCR with the HTBI primer set. TCRdb re-called the multiplex PCR reads with MiXCR, one entry per CDR3 protein. Of about 740,000 distinct CDR3 sequences in the sample, around 15% were seen once. The sequenced sample was blood. Every receptor here comes from a woman in her late teens or twenties with Graves' hyperthyroidism.

This clonotype was counted only a few times. The rearrangement uses TRBV4-3 and TRBJ2-6; D unclear. CDR1 and CDR2 from the germline V gene are LGHNA and YSLEER. Deletions cut 2 bases from V and 0 bases from J, with 5 bases between. The CDR3 has 15 amino acids. The CDR3 region has the DNA TGCGCCAGCAGCCAACAGGTCTCTGGGGCCAACGTCCTGACTTTC. Its protein product is CASSQQVSGANVLTF.

This clonotype was observed many times. For the CDR3, the DNA is TGTGCCAGCAGCCAGGGACTAGCGGAAGGAGAGACCCAGTACTTC. It codes for CASSQGLAEGETQYF. The V call is TRBV13, the J call TRBJ2-5, with 11 bases matching TRBD2. V lost 5 bases, J lost 4 bases, and 6 bases stayed unmatched. There are 15 residues in the CDR3. Germline CDR1 and CDR2: PRHDT and FYEKMQ (reference sequence). The entire variable domain, with the rest obtained from reference TRBV13 and TRBJ2-5, is as follows: AAGVIQSPRHLIKEKRETATLKCYPIPRHDTVYWYQQGPGQDPQFLISFYEKMQSDKGSIPDRFSAQQFSDYHSELNMSSLELGDSALYFCASSQGLAEGETQYFGPGTRLLVL.

This clonotype was seen at least ten times. The chain carries TRBV11-2 and TRBJ2-7; maybe TRBD1 (6 bases). CDR3 length equals 16 residues. Germline CDR1 and CDR2: SGHAT and FQNNGV. Trimming removed 1 base from V and 5 bases from J, with 18 bases in between. CDR3 sequence reads: CASSLGRGRGRNEQYF. CDR3 nucleotide sequence: TGTGCCAGCAGCTTAGGGAGAGGCAGGGGCAGGAACGAGCAGTACTTC.

There are many counts of this clonotype. This chain links TRBV12-3 or TRBV12-4 with TRBJ2-7; D perhaps matches TRBD2 (5 bases). V gave up 3 bases and J gave up 2 bases, with 11 bases separating them. CDR3 length: 14 residues. The CDR3, as DNA: TGTGCCAGCAGTTTTGAGCGGCCTCCCTACGAGCAGTACTTC. It yields the protein CASSFERPPYEQYF.

This clonotype was seen many times. This chain connects TRBV6-2 or TRBV6-3 to TRBJ2-1, with 10 bases that match TRBD2. Losses at the gene ends were 7 bases for V and 4 bases for J; bases not matched to a gene: 7. The CDR3 loop spans 15 amino acids. Germline assignment: CDR1 MNHEY and CDR2 SVGEGT. The CDR3 nucleotides read TGTGCCAGCACCATAGGGACTAGCGCTTACAATGAGCAGTTCTTC. It translates to CASTIGTSAYNEQFF.

A few counts support this clonotype. This rearrangement joins TRBV30 to TRBJ2-2, with D unclear. The CDR3 has 14 amino acids. The V gene lost 2 bases and the J gene lost 3 bases, with 10 bases spanning the gap. Looked up from germline, CDR1 is GTSNPN and CDR2 is SVGIG (reference sequence). The CDR3 loop is CAWSPYSYTGELFF. CDR3 nucleotides: TGTGCCTGGAGTCCATACAGTTACACCGGGGAGCTGTTTTTT.

This clonotype was counted between two and nine times. The J gene is TRBJ1-6, the V gene TRBV19; 8 bases are shared with TRBD1. The J segment lost 13 bases and the V segment lost 3 bases, leaving 11 bases of the junction unmatched. The CDR3 runs 15 residues. The germline gives CDR1 LNHDA, CDR2 SQIVND (reference sequence). This chain's CDR3 is CASSIRGQADWPLHF. CDR3 in DNA: TGTGCCAGTAGTATCAGGGGGCAGGCGGACTGGCCCCTCCACTTT.

This clonotype was seen a few times. The chain has TRBV4-3 and TRBJ2-5; D gene uncertain. The V gene's germline CDR1 is LGHNA and CDR2 YSLEER. This CDR3 spans 16 amino acids. V gave up 3 bases and J gave up 5 bases, with 19 bases separating them. CDR3 amino acids: CASSQDHGPFVETQYF. In DNA, the CDR3 is TGCGCCAGCAGCCAGGACCATGGACCGTTCGTGGAGACCCAGTACTTC.

This clonotype was picked up many times. The chain has TRBV7-6 and TRBJ2-2, with 7 bases that match TRBD1. CDR3 length: 16 amino acids. The V and J ends lost 1 base and 5 bases, in that order; junction bases with no gene match: 7. CDR1 is SGHVS and CDR2 is FNYEAQ in the germline V gene. CDR3 DNA: TGTGCCAGCAGCTTAGGTCTACAGGGGATAACCGGGGAGCTGTTTTTT. It codes for CASSLGLQGITGELFF.

There are a few counts of this clonotype. V gene TRBV6-1 combines with J gene TRBJ2-7; D is unclear. The V end was cut by 7 bases, the J end by 2 bases, with 18 bases between. Germline CDR1 and CDR2: MNHNS and SASEGT. CDR3 length: 15 amino acids. This chain's CDR3 is CASISIPGFAYEQYF. In DNA, the CDR3 is TGTGCCAGCATTTCCATACCCGGCTTCGCCTACGAGCAGTACTTC.

This clonotype was seen more than once but under ten times. The chain uses TRBV4-3 and TRBJ2-3; D gene uncertain. The ends were cut back, 1 base at V and 2 bases at J, with 10 bases in the middle. Germline lookup yields CDR1 LGHNA and CDR2 YSLEER. CDR3 length equals 15 residues. In DNA form, the CDR3 reads TGCGCCAGCAGCCAAGGGACGCGGAACACAGATACGCAGTATTTT. Its protein is CASSQGTRNTDTQYF.

The sample holds a few counts of this clonotype. The rearrangement joins TRBV25-1 to TRBJ1-3; no clear D gene. Per the germline V gene, CDR1 is MGHDK and CDR2 is SYGVNS. V lost 3 bases to trimming and J lost 4 bases, with 10 bases between them. The length of the CDR3 is 14 residues. The CDR3 DNA follows: TGTGCCAGCAGTGACCCCCCGGACGGAAACACCATATATTTT. Translation gives CASSDPPDGNTIYF.

Details on this clonotype: A junction boundary mismatches the germline segment, possibly from a read error. The rearrangement links TRBV20-1 to TRBJ1-2; 7 bases map to TRBD1. This CDR3 contains 12 residues. The germline V gene has CDR1 DFQATT and CDR2 SNEGSKA (reference sequence). The CDR3 DNA reads as TGCAGTGCCAGAGACAGGGTCTATGGCTACACCTTC. This encodes CSARDRVYGYTF.

The genes are TRBV5-1 and TRBJ2-5; maybe TRBD2 (5 bases). The V and J ends lost 2 bases and 3 bases respectively, with 14 bases between them. There are 15 residues in the CDR3. CDR1 is SGHRS, CDR2 YFSETQ, per germline. CDR3 sequence reads: CASSFVLTGKETQYF. The CDR3 bases are TGCGCCAGCAGCTTCGTCCTGACGGGAAAAGAGACCCAGTACTTC.

There are a few counts of this clonotype. V is TRBV7-9 and J is TRBJ1-2; D ambiguous. The CDR3 length is 14 residues. CDR1 is SEHNR, CDR2 FQNEAQ, per germline (reference sequence). The ends were cut back, 1 base at V and 5 bases at J, with 11 bases in the middle. The CDR3 loop reads CASSLEAGIYGYTF. In DNA form, the CDR3 reads TGTGCCAGCAGCTTAGAAGCGGGGATTTATGGCTACACCTTC.

This clonotype was seen a few times. The gene calls are TRBV9 and TRBJ2-5; 7 nucleotides agree with TRBD2. Germline CDR1 SGDLS, CDR2 YYNGEE. J was trimmed by 2 bases and V by 5 bases; bases with no gene match: 6. This CDR3 comprises 14 residues. The chain's CDR3 is CASSVGGGQETQYF. DNA for the CDR3: TGTGCCAGCAGTGTGGGGGGGGGTCAAGAGACCCAGTACTTC.

The rearrangement joins TRBV28 to TRBJ2-3; the match to TRBD2 covers 7 bases. Germline values: CDR1 MDHEN, CDR2 SYDVKM. The CDR3 has 18 amino acids. After removal of 5 bases from V and 2 bases from J, the junction contained 16 bases not matched to a gene. CDR3 in amino acids: CASSGLRESKPDTDTQYF. DNA of the CDR3: TGTGCCAGCAGTGGATTGCGGGAGTCCAAACCGGACACAGATACGCAGTATTTT.

This clonotype has a count of ten or more. The chain combines TRBV24-1 with TRBJ2-1; 7 bases line up with TRBD2. This CDR3 is 15 amino acids long. Germline CDR1 and CDR2: KGHDR and SFDVKD. V lost 9 bases, J lost 5 bases, and 12 bases stayed unmatched. The CDR3 DNA reads TGTGCCACCCGCCCGGGAGGTACGGGGGACAATGAGCAGTTCTTC. Protein product: CATRPGGTGDNEQFF.

This CDR3 is CASNKVSDYEQYF. For the CDR3, the DNA is TGTGCCAGCAATAAGGTTTCGGACTACGAGCAGTACTTC. This chain joins TRBV6-1 and TRBJ2-7, with unresolved D. Germline CDR1 is MNHNS and CDR2 is SASEGT. This CDR3 has 13 amino acids. Trimming removed 7 bases from V and 3 bases from J, with 13 bases in between.

This clonotype was picked up many times. This sequence joins TRBV27 and TRBJ2-7, with 8 positions matching TRBD1. The CDR3 loop spans 14 amino acids. From germline, CDR1 is MNHEY and CDR2 SMNVEV (reference sequence). The V and J ends lost 5 bases and 5 bases, in that order; junction bases with no gene match: 8. CDR3 residues: CASSLRDRSHEQYF. In nucleotides, the CDR3 is TGTGCCAGCAGTCTCCGGGACAGGTCCCACGAGCAGTACTTC.

This clonotype was recorded at least ten times. The chain couples TRBV30 to TRBJ1-5; D is unclear. The germline V gene has CDR1 GTSNPN and CDR2 SVGIG (reference sequence). This CDR3 comprises 13 residues. Trimming left V 0 bases short and J 5 bases short, with 8 bases between. CDR3 sequence reads: CAWSVGNYQPQHF. The CDR3 coding sequence is TGTGCCTGGAGTGTAGGGAATTATCAGCCCCAGCATTTT.

Many counts were recorded for this clonotype. J is TRBJ2-7 and V is TRBV28, with D perhaps given as TRBD1 or TRBD2 (5 bases each). CDR1 MDHEN and CDR2 SYDVKM come from the germline V gene. The CDR3 has 17 amino acids. V shed 6 bases and J shed 0 bases, with 21 bases lying between them. CDR3 coding DNA: TGTGCCAGCAGGCCCGTGACGGGGCCGGTTAGCTCCTACGAGCAGTACTTC. Translation: CASRPVTGPVSSYEQYF.

This clonotype occurred many times. The CDR3 DNA reads TGCAGTGCTAGAGATCTCAAATCGGCGGGGGTTACAGATACGCAGTATTTT. Protein sequence: CSARDLKSAGVTDTQYF. This chain connects TRBV20-1 to TRBJ2-3; 7 bases are a match to TRBD2. This CDR3 comprises 17 residues. In germline, CDR1 is DFQATT, CDR2 SNEGSKA (reference sequence). V shed 0 bases and J 3 bases; nucleotides not matched to a gene: 12.

The V call is TRBV15, the J call TRBJ1-2; 8 nucleotides match TRBD1. With 5 bases clipped from V and 2 bases from J, the junction kept 4 bases outside the gene matches. This CDR3 comprises 14 residues. Per the germline V gene, CDR1 is LNHNV and CDR2 is YYDKDF (reference sequence). The CDR3 loop is CATSEDRANYGYTF. In nucleotides, the CDR3 is TGTGCCACCAGCGAGGACAGGGCGAACTATGGCTACACCTTC.

This clonotype was observed many times. The V and J genes are TRBV5-1 and TRBJ2-2, with 8 positions matching TRBD1. Germline V gene sequence: CDR1 SGHRS, CDR2 YFSETQ. There are 16 residues in the CDR3. J was trimmed by 3 bases and V by 4 bases; bases with no gene match: 8. The CDR3 reads CASSRQGLLDTGELFF. CDR3 DNA sequence: TGCGCCAGCAGCAGACAGGGGTTGTTGGACACCGGGGAGCTGTTTTTT.

The chain couples TRBV20-1 to TRBJ2-7; TRBD2 agrees at 8 bases. With 6 bases clipped from V and 0 bases from J, the junction kept 10 bases outside the gene matches. This CDR3 comprises 15 residues. From germline, CDR1 is DFQATT and CDR2 SNEGSKA (reference sequence). CDR3 amino acids: CSAHELAGGSYEQYF. The DNA of the CDR3 is TGCAGTGCCCACGAGTTGGCGGGAGGCTCCTACGAGCAGTACTTC.

This clonotype was seen repeatedly, ten times or more. The chain couples TRBV3-1 to TRBJ1-2, with unresolved D. V shed 0 bases and J shed 4 bases, with 12 bases lying between them. The CDR3 is 15 residues long. Germline CDR1 is LGHDT and CDR2 is YNNKEL (reference sequence). CDR3 protein: CASSQESSGSYGYTF. The DNA for the CDR3 is TGTGCCAGCAGCCAAGAGTCCTCCGGGTCCTATGGCTACACCTTC.

V gene TRBV6-2 or TRBV6-3 combines with J gene TRBJ2-1; 12 positions agree with TRBD2. Germline V CDR1 and CDR2: MNHEY, SVGEGT. The length of the CDR3 is 14 residues. The junction had 8 bases not matched to a gene; V was cut back by 10 bases and J by 7 bases. CDR3 protein: CATLAGGQRNEQFF. The CDR3 nucleotides read TGTGCCACCCTAGCGGGAGGGCAGAGAAATGAGCAGTTCTTC.

This clonotype was seen at least ten times. The V and J genes are TRBV7-9 and TRBJ2-7; no definite D call. The length of the CDR3 is 13 residues. Germline loops: CDR1 SEHNR, CDR2 FQNEAQ (reference sequence). V dropped 1 base and J dropped 5 bases, with 9 bases sitting between them. The CDR3 DNA sequence: TGTGCCAGCAGCTTAGTTCCGGACCACGAGCAGTACTTC. This gives the protein CASSLVPDHEQYF. The full variable domain, rest sourced from reference TRBV7-9 and TRBJ2-7, is DTGVSQNPRHKITKRGQNVTFRCDPISEHNRLYWYRQTLGQGPEFLTYFQNEAQLEKSRLLSDRFSAERPKGSFSTLEIQRTEQGDSAMYLCASSLVPDHEQYFGPGTRLTVT.

To note about this clonotype: A much larger clonotype is one base distant, so this may be a read error. V is TRBV7-2 and J is TRBJ2-5; the D is unclear. The CDR3 extends over 13 amino acids. Germline values: CDR1 SGHTA, CDR2 FQGNSA. This chain's CDR3 is CASSRSEVETRYF. The CDR3 DNA reads TGTGCCAGCAGCCGGTCAGAAGTAGAGACCCGGTACTTC.